At least ten counts were recorded for the clone carrying this TCR beta chain. No antigen is known for it. The data belong to a study of T-cell memory formation after mild COVID-19. Study as a whole: Each donor largely had its own TCR clusters. Study conclusions and caveats: Contracting clones from day 15 to 85 showed balanced CD4/CD8; later expanders favored CD4+.

V was pared by 3 bases and J by 2 bases, with 7 bases between. This CDR3 is built from 13 residues. Germline-derived CDR1 and CDR2 are MNHEY and SVGAGI. Each CDR3 protein gets one entry after TCRdb re-called the 5' RACE reads with MiXCR. The table includes around 340,000 distinct CDR3 sequences, 10% to 15% detected once. The TCR was taken from a man aged 18 to 29 who had mild COVID-19 (a few samples of this study predate the infection). Cell type and time point are not known. Sequenced input: PBMCs or a T cell subset sorted from them (not recorded which). The V call is TRBV6-5, the J call TRBJ2-5; no firm D call. The DNA of the CDR3 is TGTGCCAGCAGTTATGACTTTCAAGAGACCCAGTACTTC. Its translation: CASSYDFQETQYF.